The 11 T cell receptor beta chains below all came from one sample that was sequenced in a study of blood T cells in healthy people across ages. Together with a sample-barcoded 5' primer, a J-beta primer mix was included in a second PCR lasting roughly 6 to 12 cycles. MiXCR, run by TCRdb on the 5' RACE reads, gives a single entry per CDR3 protein. The table has around 2 million distinct CDR3 sequences, about 39% seen once; the top ten hold more than 20%. The sample consisted of blood. The receptors were sampled from a human donor in good health.

The chain links TRBV2 to TRBJ2-3; 12 positions match TRBD2. Germline lookup yields CDR1 SNHLY and CDR2 FYNNEI. The CDR3 extends over 19 amino acids. The V gene end was trimmed by 2 bases and the J gene end by 0 bases; junction bases not matched to a gene: 9. CDR3 loop: CASSESGLAGYTSTDTQYF. The CDR3 DNA sequence: TGTGCCAGCAGTGAAAGTGGACTAGCGGGGTATACTAGCACAGATACGCAGTATTTT.

V and J are TRBV7-6 and TRBJ2-3; possibly TRBD2 for D (6 bases). Germline V gives CDR1 SGHVS, CDR2 FNYEAQ. This CDR3 is 15 amino acids long. Deletions cut 4 bases from V and 0 bases from J, with 11 bases between. The CDR3 is CASSYRGTSTDTQYF. As DNA, the CDR3 is TGTGCCAGCAGCTATCGGGGGACTAGCACAGATACGCAGTATTTT.

Only a few counts were recorded for this clonotype. The CDR3 region has the DNA TGTGCCAGCAGTCCCCGAGACCGGGCGAACACTGAAGCTTTCTTT. Its translation is CASSPRDRANTEAFF. The chain links TRBV12-3 or TRBV12-4 to TRBJ1-1, with D hard to call. V lost 5 bases to trimming and J lost 1 base, with 14 bases between them. The CDR3 consists of 15 residues.

This sequence joins TRBV12-3 or TRBV12-4 and TRBJ2-7; D is undetermined. Deletions cut 6 bases from V and 6 bases from J, with 15 bases between. The CDR3 contains 13 residues. The CDR3 reads CASSPQEYPEQYF. The CDR3 DNA is TGTGCCAGCAGCCCCCAAGAATATCCCGAGCAGTACTTC.

Only a few counts were recorded for this clonotype. Here the CDR3 DNA reads TGTGCCAGCAGCTTAGTTCCCCGGTGGGCTAGCACAGATACGCAGTATTTT. This gives the protein CASSLVPRWASTDTQYF. The gene calls are TRBV7-9 and TRBJ2-3; D uncertain. Per germline, CDR1 SEHNR and CDR2 FQNEAQ (reference sequence). V was shortened by 1 base and J by 0 bases, with 14 bases between the two germline ends. This CDR3 is 17 amino acids long.

This clonotype was recorded a few times. The chain joins TRBV11-1 to TRBJ2-1; 7 bases are shared with TRBD1. V was clipped by 5 bases and J by 0 bases; unmatched bases: 4. Germline CDR1 SGHAT, CDR2 FQDESV (reference sequence). CDR3 length: 15 amino acids. The CDR3 DNA follows: TGTGCCAGCAGCCAGGGACAGAACTCCTACAATGAGCAGTTCTTC. It encodes CASSQGQNSYNEQFF. Full variable domain (missing parts from reference TRBV11-1 and TRBJ2-1): EAEVAQSPRYKITEKSQAVAFWCDPISGHATLYWYRQILGQGPELLVQFQDESVVDDSQLPKDRFSAERLKGVDSTLKIQPAELGDSAMYLCASSQGQNSYNEQFFGPGTRLTVL.

This clonotype was found a few times. The V call is TRBV12-3 or TRBV12-4, the J call TRBJ1-5; no firm D call. Trimming stripped 5 bases from V and 4 bases from J, with 12 bases between. The CDR3 covers 14 residues. Written as DNA, the CDR3 is TGTGCCAGCAGTCCTGACCCTAATAATCAGCCCCAGCATTTT. Translated, it gives CASSPDPNNQPQHF.

The V and J genes are TRBV5-5 and TRBJ1-2; possibly TRBD1 for D (6 bases). Germline-derived CDR1 and CDR2 are SGHKS and YYEKEE (reference sequence). Trimming took 7 bases from V and 4 from J, leaving 11 bases between them. CDR3 length equals 12 residues. CDR3 region: CASRDIRYGYTF. DNA of the CDR3: TGTGCCAGCCGGGACATACGCTATGGCTACACCTTC.

This chain links TRBV14 with TRBJ2-1; D is possibly TRBD1 or TRBD2 (5 bases each). The CDR3 sequence is 15 residues long. Germline values: CDR1 SGHDN, CDR2 FVKESK. V lost 5 bases, J lost 2 bases, and 13 bases lay in between. The CDR3 reads CASSGGPVTYNEQFF. The DNA for the CDR3 is TGTGCCAGCAGCGGGGGACCTGTCACCTACAATGAGCAGTTCTTC.

In this sample, this clonotype turned up many times. The chain is built from TRBV7-2 and TRBJ1-2, with D possibly being TRBD1 (5 bases). V gave up 5 bases and J gave up 6 bases, with 10 bases separating them. The germline gives CDR1 SGHTA, CDR2 FQGNSA. This CDR3 spans 12 amino acids. For the CDR3, the DNA is TGTGCCAGCAGCCCTCCAGGGAATGGCTACACCTTC. Its protein is CASSPPGNGYTF.

This clonotype was seen only a few times. The gene calls are TRBV4-1 and TRBJ1-5, with 7 nucleotides matching TRBD1. Looked up from germline, CDR1 is MGHRA and CDR2 is YSYEKL. The length of the CDR3 is 15 residues. V was pared by 1 base and J by 6 bases, with 6 bases of the junction left unmatched. The CDR3 spells CASSQVATGSQPQHF. The CDR3 DNA reads TGCGCCAGCAGCCAAGTCGCGACAGGGTCTCAGCCCCAGCATTTT.